A single sample is the source of the 13 T cell receptor beta chains below, sequenced in a study of cytomegalovirus exposure and HLA in healthy donors. The primer mix had 60 Vbeta and 13 Jbeta primers. The protocol was immunoSEQ multiplex PCR, while the TCRdb copy is restricted to in-frame clones and leaves out a portion. In total, the table holds some 75,000 clones. The sequenced sample consisted of PBMCs. These receptors all come from a boy between 10 and 17 years old in good health and CMV-seronegative.

The chain couples TRBV4-1 to TRBJ2-3, with 10 bases lining up with TRBD2. This CDR3 is built from 15 residues. Germline-derived CDR1 and CDR2 are MGHRA and YSYEKL. J lost 13 bases, V lost 1 base, and 11 bases had no gene match. The CDR3 DNA reads TGCGCCAGCAGCCAAGGGGAAGCGGGAGGGCCCCCGGAGTATTTT. It translates to CASSQGEAGGPPEYF.

This chain connects TRBV6-1 to TRBJ2-7; D gene uncertain. The germline CDR1 and CDR2 sequences are MNHNS and SASEGT. The CDR3 loop spans 10 amino acids. Trimming took off 8 bases at V and 3 bases at J, with 5 bases between the two ends. CDR3 in amino acids: CASSNYEQYF. CDR3 sequence (DNA): TGTGCCAGCTCTAACTACGAGCAGTACTTC.

This chain connects TRBV5-1 to TRBJ2-1; possible D gene TRBD1, 6 bases. Per germline, CDR1 SGHRS and CDR2 YFSETQ. The CDR3 totals 13 residues. Trimming removed 4 bases from V and 3 bases from J, with 8 bases in between. Here the CDR3 reads CASSVTGYNEQFF. Here the CDR3 DNA reads TGCGCCAGCAGCGTGACAGGCTACAATGAGCAGTTCTTC.

This chain joins TRBV19 and TRBJ1-3; D unresolved. V was trimmed by 7 bases and J by 0 bases, leaving 10 bases between them. This CDR3 is 14 amino acids long. Germline-derived CDR1 and CDR2 are LNHDA and SQIVND (reference sequence). The CDR3 protein is CASNGPSSGNTIYF. In nucleotides, the CDR3 is TGTGCCAGTAATGGCCCTTCCTCTGGAAACACCATATATTTT.

The rearrangement uses TRBV6-1 and TRBJ1-1; a possible D gene is TRBD1 (6 bases). CDR3 length: 13 amino acids. V was trimmed by 6 bases and J by 0 bases, leaving 8 bases between them. Germline V lookup: CDR1 MNHNS, CDR2 SASEGT. The CDR3 here is CASRDSMNTEAFF. The CDR3, as DNA: TGTGCCAGCAGGGACAGTATGAACACTGAAGCTTTCTTT.

The chain uses TRBV11-2 and TRBJ2-1; D is possibly TRBD1 (5 bases). The germline V gene has CDR1 SGHAT and CDR2 FQNNGV. The CDR3 runs to 13 residues. V was cut by 0 bases and J by 6 bases, with 6 bases left in between. The DNA of the CDR3 is TGTGCCAGCAGCTTAGACAGGGTCAATGAGCAGTTCTTC. It translates to CASSLDRVNEQFF.

The chain joins TRBV29-1 to TRBJ2-7; 9 bases align to TRBD1. After removal of 5 bases from V and 2 bases from J, the junction contained 7 bases not matched to a gene. Germline V gene sequence: CDR1 SQVTM, CDR2 ANQGSEA. This CDR3 has 14 residues. The DNA for the CDR3 is TGCAGCGTTCGAACAGGGGGCGGCGCCTACGAGCAGTACTTC. It encodes CSVRTGGGAYEQYF.

V gene TRBV9 combines with J gene TRBJ1-2, with TRBD1 matching 8 bases. The CDR3 runs to 14 residues. V lost 4 bases to trimming and J lost 8 bases; unmatched junction nucleotides: 10. The germline V gene encodes CDR1 SGDLS and CDR2 YYNGEE. CDR3 residues: CASSKDRGSSGYTF. The DNA of the CDR3 is TGTGCCAGCAGCAAAGACAGGGGCTCCTCGGGCTACACCTTC.

The chain is built from TRBV14 and TRBJ2-2; a weak D match, TRBD2 (5 bases). Trimming removed 2 bases at V and 6 bases at J, with 10 bases between. The CDR3 is made up of 14 amino acids. CDR1 is SGHDN and CDR2 is FVKESK in the germline V gene. CDR3 bases: TGTGCCAGCAGCCAAATCGGGATCCCCGGGGAGCTGTTTTTT. Residues: CASSQIGIPGELFF. Supplemented by reference TRBV14 and TRBJ2-2, the full variable domain reads EAGVTQFPSHSVIEKGQTVTLRCDPISGHDNLYWYRRVMGKEIKFLLHFVKESKQDESGMPNNRFLAERTGGTYSTLKVQPAELEDSGVYFCASSQIGIPGELFFGEGSRLTVL.

The chain has TRBV13 and TRBJ1-1, with a possible D match to TRBD1 (5 bases). V was trimmed by 8 bases and J by 1 base, leaving 14 bases between them. The CDR3 consists of 14 residues. Per germline, CDR1 PRHDT and CDR2 FYEKMQ (reference sequence). This chain's CDR3 is CASQLLQENTEAFF. CDR3 nucleotide sequence: TGTGCCAGCCAGCTTCTACAGGAGAACACTGAAGCTTTCTTT.

The genes are TRBV18 and TRBJ1-1; 10 bases map to TRBD1. Germline CDR1 and CDR2: KGHSH and LQKENI. The CDR3 covers 15 residues. The trim removed 4 bases at V and 3 bases at J, leaving 5 bases unmatched. CDR3 sequence (DNA): TGTGCCAGCTCACGCTCCGGGACAGGGGACACTGAAGCTTTCTTT. Residues: CASSRSGTGDTEAFF.

The chain links TRBV5-1 to TRBJ1-2, with D maybe TRBD1 (6 bases). Looked up from germline, CDR1 is SGHRS and CDR2 is YFSETQ. CDR3 length equals 16 residues. Between the trimmed V and J ends, which lost 4 bases and 0 bases, there was a span of 16 bases. The DNA for the CDR3 is TGCGCCAGCAGCCCCGGGACACCGAAAGCTAACTATGGCTACACCTTC. The encoded protein is CASSPGTPKANYGYTF. The full variable domain, in which reference TRBV5-1 and TRBJ1-2 provide the parts outside the CDR3, is KAGVTQTPRYLIKTRGQQVTLSCSPISGHRSVSWYQQTPGQGLQFLFEYFSETQRNKGNFPGRFSGRQFSNSRSEMNVSTLELGDSALYLCASSPGTPKANYGYTFGSGTRLTVV.

The chain joins TRBV11-2 to TRBJ2-2; no clear D. The CDR3 extends over 14 amino acids. Trimming removed 5 bases from V and 3 bases from J, with 10 bases in between. Germline loops: CDR1 SGHAT, CDR2 FQNNGV. The CDR3 nucleotides read TGTGCCAGCAGCGTTGACGGGTACACCGGGGAGCTGTTTTTT. Translation: CASSVDGYTGELFF.